This is a list of T cell receptor beta chains from one sample in a study of blood T cell repertoires in COVID-19. Only in-frame clones appear in the TCRdb table, and some are missing; sequencing was by immunoSEQ multiplex PCR. The sample records 200,000 to 250,000 clones, roughly 89% being singletons. Sequencing input: PBMCs or T cells enriched from blood (not recorded which). These receptors originate from a woman in her thirties or forties who had recovered from COVID-19. Both conserved end residues are part of each CDR3. A D gene is named only where the DNA matches it firmly. Clone sizes are given selectively: once, few, many, or a class where the clone is expanded.

-	TRBJ1-2	-	TRBV30	CAWARRGSYGYTF	TGTGCCTGGGCGAGGAGGGGTAGCTATGGCTACACCTTC
-	TRBJ2-1	once	TRBV29-1	CSVPGTLYNEQFF	TGCAGCGTCCCCGGGACTTTATACAATGAGCAGTTCTTC
-	TRBJ2-1	-	TRBV7-2	CASSLGAGYNEQFF	TGTGCCAGCAGCTTAGGCGCGGGATACAATGAGCAGTTCTTC
TRBD2	TRBJ2-7	-	TRBV11-3	CASSLEGLAGGRSYEQYF	TGTGCCAGCAGCTTAGAGGGGCTAGCGGGAGGGAGGAGCTACGAGCAGTACTTC
TRBD2	TRBJ2-2	-	TRBV7-7	CASSLVSGRAAGELFF	TGTGCCAGCAGCTTAGTTAGCGGGAGGGCTGCCGGGGAGCTGTTTTTT
-	TRBJ2-3	-	TRBV28	CASSLSGVGGTDTQYF	TGTGCCAGCAGTTTATCCGGGGTTGGGGGCACAGATACGCAGTATTTT
-	TRBJ2-6	-	TRBV7-6	CASSLAGFSGANVLTF	TGTGCCAGCAGCTTAGCGGGCTTCTCTGGGGCCAACGTCCTGACTTTC
-	TRBJ2-4	once	TRBV6-6	CASSSGGAKNIQYF	TGTGCCAGCAGTTCTGGGGGGGCCAAAAACATTCAGTACTTC
TRBD1	TRBJ2-1	once	TRBV19	CASSPGQGWSLYNEQFF	TGTGCCAGTAGTCCGGGACAGGGATGGTCCCTCTACAATGAGCAGTTCTTC
TRBD2	TRBJ2-3	-	TRBV5-1	CASSLVPGLAGANTDTQYF	TGCGCCAGCAGCTTGGTCCCGGGACTAGCGGGAGCCAACACAGATACGCAGTATTTT
TRBD1	TRBJ2-1	-	TRBV7-9	CASSSGPDRDLDNEQFF	TGTGCCAGCAGCTCTGGACCCGACAGGGACCTAGACAATGAGCAGTTCTTC
TRBD1	TRBJ1-2	once	TRBV6-5	CASSYGIGQGGYGYTF	TGTGCCAGCAGTTACGGTATTGGACAGGGGGGTTATGGCTACACCTTC
TRBD1	TRBJ1-2	-	TRBV5-4	CASTSRQGVDYGYTF	TGTGCCAGCACCTCGCGACAGGGGGTGGACTATGGCTACACCTTC
-	TRBJ2-1	-	TRBV4-2	CASSPKKLDDEQFF	TGTGCCAGCAGCCCCAAAAAACTAGACGATGAGCAGTTCTTC
-	TRBJ1-6	-	TRBV9	CASSVYAGNSPLHF	TGTGCCAGCAGCGTATACGCAGGGAATTCACCCCTCCACTTT
-	TRBJ2-2	-	TRBV7-9	CASSRSGNTGELFF	TGTGCCAGCAGCCGTAGCGGGAACACCGGGGAGCTGTTTTTT
-	TRBJ1-2	-	TRBV7-2	CASSLTGPLDYGYTF	TGTGCCAGCAGCTTAACAGGGCCCCTTGACTATGGCTACACCTTC
TRBD1	TRBJ2-1	-	TRBV28	CASSSGTGVLEQFF	TGTGCCAGCAGTTCCGGGACAGGGGTGTTAGAGCAGTTCTTC
-	TRBJ2-6	-	TRBV20-1	CSASGQPGANVLTF	TGCAGTGCTAGTGGGCAACCTGGGGCCAACGTCCTGACTTTC
-	TRBJ1-4	-	TRBV3-1/TRBV3-2	CASSQGPLANEKLFF	TGTGCCAGCAGCCAGGGGCCCCTTGCTAATGAAAAACTGTTTTTT
TRBD2	TRBJ2-6	once	TRBV4-1	CASSRSIAGGSSGANVLTF	TGCGCCAGCAGCCGGTCGATAGCGGGAGGGTCCTCTGGGGCCAACGTCCTGACTTTC
TRBD1	TRBJ1-4	-	TRBV19	CASSRPGGRNEKLFF	TGTGCCAGTAGTAGGCCAGGGGGACGGAATGAAAAACTGTTTTTT
TRBD1	TRBJ1-2	-	TRBV7-3	CASSPGQGGVYGYTF	TGTGCCAGCAGCCCGGGACAGGGGGGTGTTTATGGCTACACCTTC
-	TRBJ2-6	-	TRBV7-9	CASSLGGLWANVLTF	TGTGCCAGCAGCTTAGGGGGCCTCTGGGCCAACGTCCTGACTTTC
-	TRBJ2-5	-	TRBV18	CASSPRLGRETQYF	TGTGCCAGCTCACCACGTCTTGGGAGAGAGACCCAGTACTTC
-	TRBJ2-3	-	TRBV6-5	CASSYGQTTDTQYF	TGTGCCAGCAGTTACGGACAGACCACAGATACGCAGTATTTT
-	TRBJ1-5	-	TRBV30	CAWSQQGGNQPQHF	TGTGCCTGGAGTCAACAGGGCGGGAATCAGCCCCAGCATTTT
-	TRBJ1-1	-	TRBV6-1	CASSEQGGVETEAFF	TGTGCCAGCAGTGAACAGGGAGGGGTCGAAACTGAAGCTTTCTTT
-	TRBJ2-2	-	TRBV5-1	CASRHSQLMYTGELFF	TGCGCCAGCAGACACTCACAGCTCATGTACACCGGGGAGCTGTTTTTT
-	TRBJ1-5	-	TRBV28	CASSLVSSYSNQPQHF	TGTGCCAGCAGCCTCGTGAGTTCTTATAGCAATCAGCCCCAGCATTTT
TRBD1	TRBJ1-2	-	TRBV7-2	CASSEGGAQFNYGYTF	TGTGCCAGCAGCGAAGGGGGCGCCCAATTTAACTATGGCTACACCTTC
TRBD2	TRBJ2-3	once	TRBV11-2	CASSLRLLGGGDTQYF	TGTGCCAGCAGCTTAAGACTACTCGGGGGGGGAGATACGCAGTATTTT
TRBD1	TRBJ1-1	-	TRBV12-5	CASGPGQGIPEAFF	TGTGCTAGTGGTCCGGGACAGGGAATACCTGAAGCTTTCTTT
TRBD2	TRBJ2-3	-	TRBV5-4	CASRLAGGADTQYF	TGTGCCAGCAGACTAGCGGGAGGGGCAGATACGCAGTATTTT
TRBD1	TRBJ2-3	-	TRBV5-1	CASRSDRGTDTQYF	TGCGCCAGCAGATCAGACAGGGGCACAGATACGCAGTATTTT
-	TRBJ2-7	-	TRBV5-1	CASNRDAGSYEQYF	TGCGCCAGCAATAGGGATGCGGGATCCTACGAGCAGTACTTC
-	TRBJ2-3	-	TRBV29-1	CSVEGGGRGTDTQYF	TGCAGCGTTGAAGGGGGGGGCAGGGGTACAGATACGCAGTATTTT